This T cell receptor beta chain was recorded in a study of shared clonotypes between healthy human individuals (dated by TCRdb to between 2020 and 2021). Regarding the complete study: The cohort included three men and a couple of women between 18 and 49 years of age. For each donor, CD4 naive and CD4 memory were each given three plates, CD8 naive was given two plates, and CD8 memory was given one plate. To estimate repertoire size and how much clonotypes are shared between individuals, the study performed deep sequencing of blood TCR repertoires from about 5 healthy adults. Libraries were prepared and TCR repertoires were sequenced by different laboratories using diverse techniques, in order to increase sequencing depth and limit assay-specific biases. Each donor's leukapheresis produced roughly between roughly 0.85 and 9.5 billion PBMCs.

General study outcomes and caveats: Pairwise subsampling led to the expectation that sequencing depth would affect the degree of clonotype sharing among donors. Across a few donors, about 5% of naive CD4, around 3.3% of naive CD8, approximately 2.5% of memory CD4, and over 0.35% of memory CD8 clonotypes were shared. Naive subsets generally had larger estimated clonotype richness than memory subsets. Sampling was restricted to blood, and TCR repertoires in tissues likely differ from the TCR repertoires found in blood. Compared with non-shared clonotypes, clonotypes shared by all four sorted-subset donors had higher generation probabilities. Incomplete sequencing was indicated by rarefaction of sorted-subset datasets, despite the large sequencing depth. Because the study included a small number of donors, the genetic and exposure-history diversity represented was limited.

Details on this clone: Its antigen is unknown. Qualities for individual bases were not recorded, and no much larger clone is one base off.

Using the deep immunoSEQ assay, TCR CDR3 regions were amplified from genomic DNA by multiplex PCR. For each cell subset, the extracted genomic DNA was distributed evenly across all wells of several immunoSEQ 96-well plates, and each plate served as one replicate. For sorted subsets, each replicate PCR was loaded with roughly 0.2 ug genomic DNA, equivalent to 25,000 to 35,000 T cell genomes. Purified libraries were measured with a Qubit 3.0 fluorometer, size-checked on a Bioanalyzer 2100, and measured again with the KAPA Library Quantification kit. Each immunoSEQ 96-well plate was sequenced on its own single-read 150-cycle Illumina NextSeq 550 flow cell. Regarding the original processing steps: The immunoSEQ output contained only junctional sequences without quality scores, so filtering could not match that applied to full-length reads. To assign V/J genes and CDR3, sequences were annotated using PyIR, a Python wrapper for IgBLAST v1.9, with IMGT germline references. Reads with weak V/J assignments (E-value above 1e-6), missing CDR3, stop codons, out-of-frame junctions, or ambiguous translated residues were removed. V3J clonotypes were defined as sequences sharing an identical inferred V gene, J gene, and CDR3 amino acid sequence. Percentage overlap between repertoires was computed as shared unique clonotypes divided by the size of the smaller repertoire. Repertoire richness was assessed with RTK rarefaction, the Chao1 estimator, and Recon v2.1 estimates of unobserved clonotypes. OLGA was used to compute generation probabilities for all TCRbeta clonotypes that the gDNA method yielded from a handful of donors. TCRdb took this table from immuneACCESS and kept in-frame rearrangements with V and J called. Such tables lack part of the clones; where checked against another copy, unresolved V genes explain under half of the gap, and the rest is unexplained. V and J calls and clone size are copied from that table; D and trimming were computed from the DNA. The sample profile shows about 870,000 clones; roughly 92% of them were found once. The ten largest make up under 30% of the sample.

CD8 naive samples were CD45RO-negative cells positively selected for CCR7, giving a CD45RA+CCR7+ population that excluded TemRA cells. The donors were healthy, HIV-negative adults who had no recently reported acute infections or vaccinations. Only Caucasian adults living in Nashville, Tennessee, USA were represented among the donors. After blood collection by leukapheresis, PBMCs were isolated using Ficoll-Histopaque density gradient centrifugation and then cryopreserved in the vapor phase of liquid nitrogen. Purity and quantity of every magnetically sorted T cell population were checked by analytical flow cytometry. From each sorted fraction, genomic DNA was isolated and quantified by UV absorbance on a Nanodrop 2000c. V drops 4 bases and J drops 7 bases, leaving 7 bases in between. Counted from cysteine to phenylalanine, this CDR3 has 11 amino acids. Left in the record is the CDR3 DNA by itself, 33 bases read in frame from the first base. In the germline V gene (reference sequence), CDR1 corresponds to GTSNPN and CDR2 to SVGIG.

Here the chain combines TRBV30 and TRBJ2-2, with a tentative D gene TRBD2 over 5 matching bases. Sequencing input: naive CD8+ T cells sorted from blood. The sample's cell subset or site label, decoded: CD45RA+CCR7+. This receptor was identified in a man in his thirties or forties in good health. The CDR3 loop reads CAWISGGELFF. Here is the DNA: TGTGCCTGGATCAGCGGCGGGGAGCTGTTTTTT.